These T cell receptor beta chains were read from a single sample in a study of molecular identifiers for immune sequencing clone quantification. Using its own MiXCR run on the PCR reads, TCRdb lists one record per CDR3 protein. The sample shows hundreds of thousands of distinct CDR3 sequences, around 25% of them seen only once. Sequencing used naive CD8+ T cells from blood, with Jurkat cell RNA spiked in. The receptors were sampled from a human donor in good health. Some libraries in this study had Jurkat cell RNA spiked in. CDR3s include the opening cysteine and the closing phenylalanine or tryptophan. The D gene is left open where the match is weak. A clone size is listed for some rows: how often the clone was seen (once, few, many), or a class if it is expanded.

j_gene	v_gene	d_gene	abundance	CDR3nt	CDR3aa
TRBJ1-1	TRBV20-1	TRBD1	few	TGCAGTTATCCCCGAGGACAGGGTGGGACTGAAGCTTTCTTT	CSYPRGQGGTEAFF
TRBJ2-7	TRBV14	TRBD1	many	TGTGCCAGCAGCCTAGGACAGGGGCCCCCCTACGAGCAGTACTTC	CASSLGQGPPYEQYF
TRBJ2-7	TRBV20-1	NA	many	TGCAGTGCTAGAGAGGGTCGGAGCTCCTACGAGCAGTACTTC	CSAREGRSSYEQYF
TRBJ2-2	TRBV12-5	NA	few	TGTGCTAGTGCCCCGTCCGCCGGGGAGCTGTTTTTT	CASAPSAGELFF
TRBJ2-7	TRBV19	NA	few	TGTGCCAGTAGTATGACAGCTGCCTACGAGCAGTACTTC	CASSMTAAYEQYF
TRBJ2-3	TRBV5-1	TRBD2	few	TGCGCCAGCAGCTTGGCCCCAAGCGGGGGATTAGATACGCAGTATTTT	CASSLAPSGGLDTQYF
TRBJ1-5	TRBV24-1	NA	few	TGTGCCACCAGTGACACGACAGGACAGCCCCAGCATTTT	CATSDTTGQPQHF
TRBJ2-7	TRBV28	NA	NA	TGTGCCAGCAGTTTCGGACAGACCGACTACGAGCAGTACTTC	CASSFGQTDYEQYF
TRBJ2-3	TRBV4-1	NA	once	TGCGCCAGCAGCCAAGGGTACAGTATCAGCACAGATACGCAGTATTTT	CASSQGYSISTDTQYF
TRBJ2-3	TRBV4-3	TRBD1	NA	TGCGCCAGCAGCCAAGCCGCGCCGAGTCCCGGGACAGGGGGCTGGAGGACAGATACGCAGTATTTT	CASSQAAPSPGTGGWRTDTQYF
TRBJ2-5	TRBV7-9	TRBD2	many	TGTGCCAGCAGAAATAGCGGGAGTGTTTTGGAGACCCAGTACTTC	CASRNSGSVLETQYF
TRBJ2-1	TRBV14	TRBD1	many	TGTGCCAGCAGGGAGAGAGGGGGCCCCTACAATGAGCAGTTCTTC	CASRERGGPYNEQFF
TRBJ2-5	TRBV11-3	NA	few	TGTGCCAGCAGCTTAAGTAAACAAGAGACCCAGTACTTC	CASSLSKQETQYF
TRBJ2-3	TRBV9	NA	once	TGTGCCCCCTCGTGGGTCGGGGGCCGCCCAGATACGCAGTATTTT	CAPSWVGGRPDTQYF
TRBJ2-7	TRBV20-1	NA	NA	TGCAGTGCTAGGGGGGTGGGGGCCCAAGTCTACGAGCAGTACTTC	CSARGVGAQVYEQYF
TRBJ1-6	TRBV6-5	NA	NA	TGTGCCAGCAGTTACGGGCAATATAATTCACCCCTCCACTTT	CASSYGQYNSPLHF
TRBJ2-7	TRBV9	NA	NA	TGTGCCAGCAGCGCGCCCGGAAAAGCCTACGAGCAGTACTTC	CASSAPGKAYEQYF
TRBJ2-7	TRBV6-5	NA	many	TGTGCCAGCAGTCCGGAGGGAGTCTCCTACGAGCAGTACTTC	CASSPEGVSYEQYF
TRBJ2-3	TRBV11-3	NA	many	TGTGCCAGCAGCTCACGGGACCACACAGATACGCAGTATTTT	CASSSRDHTDTQYF
TRBJ2-2	TRBV28	TRBD1	few	TGTGCCAGCAGTTTATTGGGGACAGGCTTGCCCGGGGAGCTGTTTTTT	CASSLLGTGLPGELFF
TRBJ2-3	TRBV24-1	TRBD1	NA	TGTGCCACCGGACAGGGGAGCCCGTATACGCAGTATTTT	CATGQGSPYTQYF
TRBJ2-2	TRBV6-1	NA	NA	TGTGCCAGCAGCCAGACGGATTCCAACACCGGGGAGCTGTTTTTT	CASSQTDSNTGELFF
TRBJ2-7	TRBV20-1	NA	few	TGCAGTGCGGAAGACAGGTTGACCTCCTACGAGCAGTACTTC	CSAEDRLTSYEQYF
TRBJ1-2	TRBV12-3/TRBV12-4	NA	few	TGTGCCAGCAGCGAAGACAGGCTGGAGGGCTACACCTTC	CASSEDRLEGYTF
TRBJ2-7	TRBV20-1	NA	many	TGCAGTGCTAGAGAGCTAGGGATCGAGCAGTACTTC	CSARELGIEQYF
TRBJ1-2	TRBV19	NA	NA	TGTGCCAGTAGTGAGCGGTCCTATGGCTACACCTTC	CASSERSYGYTF
TRBJ2-7	TRBV14	NA	many	TGTGCCAGCAGCCCCGTGCCCGGGAGCTACGAGCAGTACTTC	CASSPVPGSYEQYF
TRBJ2-5	TRBV5-6	TRBD1	many	TGTGCCAGCAGTTTTGAGGACAGGGATGAGACCCAGTACTTC	CASSFEDRDETQYF
TRBJ2-1	TRBV5-5	NA	few	TGTGCCAGCAGCTTTTTAAGCGGGACAAACTACAATGAGCAGTTCTTC	CASSFLSGTNYNEQFF
TRBJ1-1	TRBV21-1	NA	many	TGTGCCAGCAGCAAAAGCGGCAGGGGGTATGAGTACACTGAAGCTTTCTTT	CASSKSGRGYEYTEAFF
TRBJ2-3	TRBV19	TRBD1	few	TGTGCCAGTAGGAGAACGGACAGGGACACGATAACAGATACGCAGTATTTT	CASRRTDRDTITDTQYF
TRBJ1-5	TRBV3-1	TRBD1	NA	TGTGCCAGCAGCCCCGGGACAGTTTATAGCAATCAGCCCCAGCATTTT	CASSPGTVYSNQPQHF
TRBJ2-3	TRBV7-9	NA	many	TGTGCCAGCACCCATGGGACTAGCACAGATACGCAGTATTTT	CASTHGTSTDTQYF
TRBJ1-1	TRBV6-5	NA	NA	TGTGCCAGCAGTTCGGGCGCCGGGGACACTGAAGCTTTCTTT	CASSSGAGDTEAFF
TRBJ2-5	TRBV5-5	NA	NA	TGTGCCAGCAGCAGACCTGGACAGAGCATGGAGACCCAGTACTTC	CASSRPGQSMETQYF
TRBJ2-5	TRBV7-9	NA	many	TGTGCCAGTGGCCCCTCGCAAGGGGAGGAAGAGACCCAGTACTTC	CASGPSQGEEETQYF
TRBJ2-1	TRBV11-1	TRBD2	few	TGTGCCAGCAGCTCGAGAACTAGCGGGAGTAATGAGCAGTTCTTC	CASSSRTSGSNEQFF
TRBJ1-5	TRBV6-2/TRBV6-3	NA	NA	TGTGCCAGCAGTCCGGAGGTCGGGGGGAGCAATCAGCCCCAGCATTTT	CASSPEVGGSNQPQHF
TRBJ2-2	TRBV12-3/TRBV12-4	NA	few	TGTGCCAGCACCCCCCGGGGGAACACCGGGGAGCTGTTTTTT	CASTPRGNTGELFF
TRBJ1-1	TRBV5-1	NA	many	TGCGCCAGCAGCTTGGGACCCGGCGGGGGCACTGAAGCTTTCTTT	CASSLGPGGGTEAFF
TRBJ2-2	TRBV7-6	NA	few	TGTGCCAGCAGCTTAGATTCGGGGCTCATATTGGACGGGGAGCTGTTTTTT	CASSLDSGLILDGELFF
TRBJ1-6	TRBV2	NA	NA	TGTGCCAGCAGATGGACAGCTTCCAATTCACCCCTCCACTTT	CASRWTASNSPLHF
TRBJ1-5	TRBV12-3/TRBV12-4	NA	many	TGTGCCAGCAAAAGCGGCCCCAATCAGCCCCAGCATTTT	CASKSGPNQPQHF